This T cell receptor (beta chain) came from a study of blood T cells in healthy people across ages. After removal of 8 bases from V and 0 bases from J, the junction contained 5 bases not matched to a gene. Germline CDR1 reads SGHRS; CDR2 reads YFSETQ. This CDR3 comprises 14 residues. A second roughly 7 to 12 cycle PCR used barcoded and J-beta primers. TCRdb re-called the 5' RACE reads through MiXCR, storing one row per CDR3 protein. The sample records some 1.5 million distinct CDR3 sequences, 28% being singletons. This chain joins TRBV5-1 and TRBJ1-5; 7 bases line up with TRBD1. The clonotype comes from a woman under 40 in good health. The source material was blood. The CDR3 nucleotides are TGCGCCAGTAATACAGGGGTTAGCAATCAGCCCCAGCATTTT. Translating it yields CASNTGVSNQPQHF.